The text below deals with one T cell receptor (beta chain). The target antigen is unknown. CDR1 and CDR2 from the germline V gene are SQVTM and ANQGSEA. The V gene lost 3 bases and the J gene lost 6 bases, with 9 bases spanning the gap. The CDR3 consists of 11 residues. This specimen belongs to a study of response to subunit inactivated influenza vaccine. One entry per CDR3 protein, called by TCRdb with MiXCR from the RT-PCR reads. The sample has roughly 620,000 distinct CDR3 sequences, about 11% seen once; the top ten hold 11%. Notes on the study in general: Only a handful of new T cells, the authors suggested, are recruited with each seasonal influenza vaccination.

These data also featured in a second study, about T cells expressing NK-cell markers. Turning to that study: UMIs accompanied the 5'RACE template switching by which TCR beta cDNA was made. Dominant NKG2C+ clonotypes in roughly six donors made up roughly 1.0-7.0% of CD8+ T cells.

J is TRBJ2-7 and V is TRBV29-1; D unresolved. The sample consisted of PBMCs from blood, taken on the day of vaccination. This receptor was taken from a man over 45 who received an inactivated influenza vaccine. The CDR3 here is CSVDKGSEQYF. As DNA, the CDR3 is TGCAGCGTTGACAAAGGGTCCGAGCAGTACTTC.